The clone carrying this T cell receptor (beta chain) was picked up many times. These data come from a study of human T cells and chemical hapten exposure. Study overall: Per-sample TCR yield variability stemmed mainly from small pooled library volume differences.

Using its own MiXCR run on the RACE reads, TCRdb lists one record per CDR3 protein. The profile shows 300,000 to 400,000 distinct CDR3 sequences, 5.1% of them singletons. The CDR3 spans 18 residues. Germline CDR1 reads SGHAT; CDR2 reads FQNNGV. The junction had 14 bases not matched to a gene; V was cut back by 4 bases and J by 3 bases. The time point denotes: pre-sensitization, week 0. Treatment meaning: therapeutic diphenylcyclopropenone sensitization with weekly scalp DPC. Alopecia patients deemed DPC-suitable, aged 18 to 70, excluding pregnancy. The sequence came from a woman between 50 and 59 years old with alopecia areata. Some clones in this sample may be carry-over from other donors' samples. The chain has TRBV11-2 and TRBJ2-7; 11 nucleotides align to TRBD2. This material consisted of whole blood, taken in connection with sensitization to the hapten diphenylcyclopropenone (DPC). The CDR3: CASSSYPSLAGGNYEQYF. In DNA, the CDR3 is TGTGCCAGCAGCTCCTACCCCTCCCTAGCGGGAGGAAACTACGAGCAGTACTTC. The entire variable domain, with the rest obtained from reference TRBV11-2 and TRBJ2-7, is as follows: EAGVAQSPRYKIIEKRQSVAFWCNPISGHATLYWYQQILGQGPKLLIQFQNNGVVDDSQLPKDRFSAERLKGVDSTLKIQPAKLEDSAVYLCASSSYPSLAGGNYEQYFGPGTRLTVT.